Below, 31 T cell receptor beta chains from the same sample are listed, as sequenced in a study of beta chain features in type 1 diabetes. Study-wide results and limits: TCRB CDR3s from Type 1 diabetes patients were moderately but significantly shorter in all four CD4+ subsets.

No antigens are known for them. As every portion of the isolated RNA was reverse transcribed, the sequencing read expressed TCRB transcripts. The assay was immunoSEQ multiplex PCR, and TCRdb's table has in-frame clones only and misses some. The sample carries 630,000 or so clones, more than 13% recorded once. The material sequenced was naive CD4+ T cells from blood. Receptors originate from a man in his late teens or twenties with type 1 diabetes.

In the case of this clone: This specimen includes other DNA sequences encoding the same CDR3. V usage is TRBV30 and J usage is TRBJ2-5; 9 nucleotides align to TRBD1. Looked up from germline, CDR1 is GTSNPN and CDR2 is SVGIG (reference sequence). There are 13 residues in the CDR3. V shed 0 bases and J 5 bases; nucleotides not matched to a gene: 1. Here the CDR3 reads CAWSVQGAETQYF. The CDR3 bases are TGTGCCTGGAGTGTACAGGGGGCGGAGACCCAGTACTTC.

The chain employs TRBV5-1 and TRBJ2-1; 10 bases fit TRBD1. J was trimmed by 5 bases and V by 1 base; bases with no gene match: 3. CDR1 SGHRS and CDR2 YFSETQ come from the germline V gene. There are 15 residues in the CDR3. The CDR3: CASSLTGTGDNEQFF. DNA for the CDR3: TGCGCCAGCAGCTTGACCGGGACAGGGGACAATGAGCAGTTCTTC. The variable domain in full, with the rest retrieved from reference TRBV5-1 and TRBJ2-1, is KAGVTQTPRYLIKTRGQQVTLSCSPISGHRSVSWYQQTPGQGLQFLFEYFSETQRNKGNFPGRFSGRQFSNSRSEMNVSTLELGDSALYLCASSLTGTGDNEQFFGPGTRLTVL.

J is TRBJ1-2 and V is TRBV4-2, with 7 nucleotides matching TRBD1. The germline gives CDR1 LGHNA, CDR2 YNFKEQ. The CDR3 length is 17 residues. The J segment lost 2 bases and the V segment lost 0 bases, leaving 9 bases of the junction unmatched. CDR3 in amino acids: CASSQDIRGQRNYGYTF. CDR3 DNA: TGTGCCAGCAGCCAAGATATTCGGGGACAGAGAAACTATGGCTACACCTTC.

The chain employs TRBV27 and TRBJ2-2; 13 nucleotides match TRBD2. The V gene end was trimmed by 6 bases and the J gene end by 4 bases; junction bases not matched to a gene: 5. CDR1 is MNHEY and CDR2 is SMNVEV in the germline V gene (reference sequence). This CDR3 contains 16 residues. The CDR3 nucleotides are TGTGCCAGCAGGCTCCGACTAGCGGGAGGCACCGGGGAGCTGTTTTTT. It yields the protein CASRLRLAGGTGELFF.

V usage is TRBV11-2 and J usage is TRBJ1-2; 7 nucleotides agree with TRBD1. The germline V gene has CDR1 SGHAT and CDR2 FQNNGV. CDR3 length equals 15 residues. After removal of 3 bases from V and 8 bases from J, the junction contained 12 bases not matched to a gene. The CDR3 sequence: CASSFRLTGSVGYTF. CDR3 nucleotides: TGTGCCAGCAGCTTCCGGCTGACAGGGTCGGTGGGCTACACCTTC.

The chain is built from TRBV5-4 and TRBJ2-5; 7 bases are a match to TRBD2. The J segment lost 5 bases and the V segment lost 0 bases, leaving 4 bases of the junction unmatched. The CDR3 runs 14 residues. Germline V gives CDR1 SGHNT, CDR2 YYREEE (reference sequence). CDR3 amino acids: CASSLEVGGETQYF. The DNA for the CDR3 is TGTGCCAGCAGCTTGGAAGTGGGAGGGGAGACCCAGTACTTC.

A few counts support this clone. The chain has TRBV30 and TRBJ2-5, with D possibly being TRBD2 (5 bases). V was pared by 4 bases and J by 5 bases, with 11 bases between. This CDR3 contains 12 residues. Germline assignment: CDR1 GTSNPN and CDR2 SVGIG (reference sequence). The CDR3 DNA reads TGTGCCTGGACGAGGGCAAAGGAGACCCAGTACTTC. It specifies CAWTRAKETQYF.

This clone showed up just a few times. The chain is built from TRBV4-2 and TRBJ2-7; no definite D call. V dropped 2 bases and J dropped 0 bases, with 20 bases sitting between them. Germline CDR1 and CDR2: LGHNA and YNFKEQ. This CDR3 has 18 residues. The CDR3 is CASSQRPSVDVGSYEQYF. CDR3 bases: TGTGCCAGCAGCCAACGTCCTTCCGTGGATGTGGGCTCCTACGAGCAGTACTTC.

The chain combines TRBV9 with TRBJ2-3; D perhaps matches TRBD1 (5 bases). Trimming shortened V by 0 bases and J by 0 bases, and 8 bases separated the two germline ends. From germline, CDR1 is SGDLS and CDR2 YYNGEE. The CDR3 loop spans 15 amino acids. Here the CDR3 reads CASSVGQHSTDTQYF. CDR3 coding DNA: TGTGCCAGCAGCGTAGGACAGCATAGCACAGATACGCAGTATTTT.

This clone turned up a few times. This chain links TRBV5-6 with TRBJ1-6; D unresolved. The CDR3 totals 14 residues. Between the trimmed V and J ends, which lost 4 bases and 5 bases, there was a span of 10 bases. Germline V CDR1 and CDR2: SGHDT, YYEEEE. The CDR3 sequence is CASSLLGNNSPLHF. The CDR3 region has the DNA TGTGCCAGCAGCCTGTTAGGGAATAATTCACCCCTCCACTTT.

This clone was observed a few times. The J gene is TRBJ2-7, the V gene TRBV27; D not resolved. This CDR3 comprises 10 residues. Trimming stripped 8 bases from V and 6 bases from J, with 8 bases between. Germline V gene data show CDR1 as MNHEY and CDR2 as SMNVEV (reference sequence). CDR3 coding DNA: TGTGCCAGCCCTCCCGGCGAGCAGTACTTC. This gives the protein CASPPGEQYF.

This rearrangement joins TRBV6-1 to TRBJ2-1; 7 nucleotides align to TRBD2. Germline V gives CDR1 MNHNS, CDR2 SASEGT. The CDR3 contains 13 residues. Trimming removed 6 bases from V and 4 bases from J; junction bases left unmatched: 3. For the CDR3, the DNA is TGTGCCAGCAGGCTAGCGGCATACAATGAGCAGTTCTTC. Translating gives CASRLAAYNEQFF.

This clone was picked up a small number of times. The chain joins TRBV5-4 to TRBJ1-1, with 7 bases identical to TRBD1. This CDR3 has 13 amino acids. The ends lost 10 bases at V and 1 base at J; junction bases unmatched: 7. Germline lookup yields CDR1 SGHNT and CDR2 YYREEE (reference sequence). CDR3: CASQDRANTEAFF. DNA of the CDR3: TGTGCCTCCCAAGACAGGGCGAACACTGAAGCTTTCTTT.

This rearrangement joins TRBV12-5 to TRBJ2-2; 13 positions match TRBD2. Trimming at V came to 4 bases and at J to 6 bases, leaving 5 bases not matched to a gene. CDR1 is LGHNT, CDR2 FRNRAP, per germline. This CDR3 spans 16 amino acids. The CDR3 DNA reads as TGTGCTAGTGGTTCGGGACTAGCGGGACGACCCGGGGAGCTGTTTTTT. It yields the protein CASGSGLAGRPGELFF.

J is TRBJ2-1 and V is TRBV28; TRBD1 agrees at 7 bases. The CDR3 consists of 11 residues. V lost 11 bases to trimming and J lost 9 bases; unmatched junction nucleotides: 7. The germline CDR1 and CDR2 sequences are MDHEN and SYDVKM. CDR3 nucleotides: TGTGCCGTTCTGAAGGGGGCTGAGCAGTTCTTC. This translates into CAVLKGAEQFF.

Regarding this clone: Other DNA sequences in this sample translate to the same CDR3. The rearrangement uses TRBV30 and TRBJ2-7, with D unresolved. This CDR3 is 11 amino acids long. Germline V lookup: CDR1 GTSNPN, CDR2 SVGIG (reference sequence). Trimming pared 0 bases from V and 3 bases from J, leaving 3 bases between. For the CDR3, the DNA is TGTGCCTGGAGTGTCCGCTACGAGCAGTACTTC. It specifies CAWSVRYEQYF.

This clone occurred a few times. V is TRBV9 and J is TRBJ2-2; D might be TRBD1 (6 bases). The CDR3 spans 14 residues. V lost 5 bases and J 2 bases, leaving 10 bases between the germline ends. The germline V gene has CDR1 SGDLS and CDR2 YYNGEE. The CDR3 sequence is CASRGQRNTGELFF. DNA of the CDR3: TGTGCCAGCAGAGGACAGAGAAACACCGGGGAGCTGTTTTTT.

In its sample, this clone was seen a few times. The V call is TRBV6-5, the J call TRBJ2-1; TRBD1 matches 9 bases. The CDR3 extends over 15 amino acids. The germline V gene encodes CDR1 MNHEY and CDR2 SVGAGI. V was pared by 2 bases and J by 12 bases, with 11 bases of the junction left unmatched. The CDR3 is CASSYGDREGLGQFF. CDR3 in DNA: TGTGCCAGCAGTTACGGGGACAGGGAAGGTTTGGGGCAGTTCTTC.

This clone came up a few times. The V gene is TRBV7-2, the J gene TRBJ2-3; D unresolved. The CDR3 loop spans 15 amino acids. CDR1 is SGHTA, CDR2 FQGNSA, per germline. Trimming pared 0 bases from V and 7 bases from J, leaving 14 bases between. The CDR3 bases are TGTGCCAGCAGCTTAGCGGGGTCTCGGAGCAATACGCAGTATTTT. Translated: CASSLAGSRSNTQYF.

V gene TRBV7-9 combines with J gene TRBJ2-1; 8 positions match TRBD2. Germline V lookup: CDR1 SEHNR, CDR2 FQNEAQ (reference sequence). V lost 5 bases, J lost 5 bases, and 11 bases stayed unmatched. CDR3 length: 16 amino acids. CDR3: CASSLTPGGLDNEQFF. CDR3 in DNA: TGTGCCAGCAGCCTCACCCCGGGGGGGCTTGACAATGAGCAGTTCTTC.

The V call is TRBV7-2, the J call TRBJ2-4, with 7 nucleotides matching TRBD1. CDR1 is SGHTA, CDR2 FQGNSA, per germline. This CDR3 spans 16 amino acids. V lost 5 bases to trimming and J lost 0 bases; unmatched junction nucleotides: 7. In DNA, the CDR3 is TGTGCCAGCAGCCCACGACAGGGCTTAGCCAAAAACATTCAGTACTTC. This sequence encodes CASSPRQGLAKNIQYF.

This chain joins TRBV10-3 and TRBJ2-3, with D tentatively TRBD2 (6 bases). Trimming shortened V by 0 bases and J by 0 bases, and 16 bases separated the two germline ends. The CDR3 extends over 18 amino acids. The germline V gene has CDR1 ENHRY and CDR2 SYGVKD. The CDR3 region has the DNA TGTGCCATCAGTGAGTCCCCGGGAGTCCATTCTAGCACAGATACGCAGTATTTT. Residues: CAISESPGVHSSTDTQYF.

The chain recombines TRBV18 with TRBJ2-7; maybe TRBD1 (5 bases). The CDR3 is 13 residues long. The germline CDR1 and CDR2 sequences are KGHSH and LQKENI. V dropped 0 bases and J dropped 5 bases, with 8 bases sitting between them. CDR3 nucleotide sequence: TGTGCCAGCTCACCACCGCTCAGGGACGAGCAGTACTTC. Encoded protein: CASSPPLRDEQYF.

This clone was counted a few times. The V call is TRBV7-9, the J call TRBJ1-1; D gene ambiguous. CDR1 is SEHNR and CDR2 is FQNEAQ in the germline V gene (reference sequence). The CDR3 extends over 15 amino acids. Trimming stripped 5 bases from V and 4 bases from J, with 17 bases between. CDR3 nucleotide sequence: TGTGCCAGCAGCCTCTTTCGTCACGGAGGCACTGAAGCTTTCTTT. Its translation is CASSLFRHGGTEAFF.

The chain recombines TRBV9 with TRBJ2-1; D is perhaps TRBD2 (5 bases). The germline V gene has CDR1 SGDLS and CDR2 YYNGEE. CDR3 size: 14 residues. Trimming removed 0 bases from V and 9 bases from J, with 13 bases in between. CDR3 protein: CASSVAGGSVEQFF. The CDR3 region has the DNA TGTGCCAGCAGCGTAGCCGGCGGGTCGGTTGAGCAGTTCTTC.

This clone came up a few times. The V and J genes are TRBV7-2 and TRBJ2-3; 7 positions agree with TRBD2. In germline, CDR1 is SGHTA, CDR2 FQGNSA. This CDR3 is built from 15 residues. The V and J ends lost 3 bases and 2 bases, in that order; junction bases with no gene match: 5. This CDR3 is CASSLLTSSTDTQYF. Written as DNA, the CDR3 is TGTGCCAGCAGCTTGCTGACTAGCTCCACAGATACGCAGTATTTT.

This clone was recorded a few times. The CDR3: CASSPTGQGLTDTQYF. CDR3 coding DNA: TGTGCCAGCAGTCCGACGGGACAGGGGTTGACAGATACGCAGTATTTT. This sequence joins TRBV28 and TRBJ2-3; 10 bases fit TRBD1. The CDR3 has 16 residues. V lost 5 bases and J lost 3; bases outside the gene matches: 8. Germline lookup yields CDR1 MDHEN and CDR2 SYDVKM.

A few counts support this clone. The CDR3 DNA follows: TGTGCCAGTACCGTGGGGGGAGTACGGTACAATGAGCAGTTCTTC. Protein: CASTVGGVRYNEQFF. The rearrangement uses TRBV19 and TRBJ2-1; D perhaps matches TRBD2 (6 bases). Germline-derived CDR1 and CDR2 are LNHDA and SQIVND (reference sequence). V lost 7 bases and J lost 4, with 17 bases in between. The CDR3 has 15 residues.

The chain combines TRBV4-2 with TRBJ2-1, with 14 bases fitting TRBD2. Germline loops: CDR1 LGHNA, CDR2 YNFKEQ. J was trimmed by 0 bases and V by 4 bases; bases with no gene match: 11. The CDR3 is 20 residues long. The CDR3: CASSPSGLAGVTSSYNEQFF. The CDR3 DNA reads TGTGCCAGCAGCCCATCGGGACTAGCGGGAGTAACAAGCTCCTACAATGAGCAGTTCTTC.

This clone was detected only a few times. CDR3 in amino acids: CATGDRVSYNEQFF. CDR3 coding DNA: TGTGCCACAGGGGACAGGGTCTCCTACAATGAGCAGTTCTTC. This sequence joins TRBV25-1 and TRBJ2-1; TRBD1 matches at 9 bases. This CDR3 spans 14 amino acids. From germline, CDR1 is MGHDK and CDR2 SYGVNS. Trimming removed 10 bases from V and 0 bases from J; junction bases left unmatched: 4.

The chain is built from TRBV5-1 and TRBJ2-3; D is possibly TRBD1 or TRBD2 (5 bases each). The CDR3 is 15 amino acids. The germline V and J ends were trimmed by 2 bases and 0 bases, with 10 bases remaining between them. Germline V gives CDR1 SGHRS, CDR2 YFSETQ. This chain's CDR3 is CASSLGTPSTDTQYF. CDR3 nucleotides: TGCGCCAGCAGCTTAGGGACCCCCAGCACAGATACGCAGTATTTT.